The 27 T cell receptor beta chains below come from one sample, sequenced in a study of cytomegalovirus exposure and HLA in healthy donors. PCR amplification relied on 60 Vbeta primers (plus 13 Jbeta primers). Profiling relied on immunoSEQ multiplex PCR, and the TCRdb table lists in-frame clones only, not all of them. The sample has about 190,000 clones; approximately 70% are singletons. Sequenced: PBMCs. These receptors all stem from a woman younger than 45 in good health and CMV-seropositive.

This clone was picked up one time. The V call is TRBV1, the J call TRBJ2-6; TRBD1 is the table's D call, not checked against the DNA. TRBV1 is annotated as a pseudogene. CDR3 length equals 18 residues. CDR3 in amino acids: CTSNHRGQGPFGANVLTF. The CDR3 nucleotides read TGCACCAGCAACCACCGGGGACAGGGCCCCTTTGGGGCCAACGTCCTGACTTTC.

The chain uses TRBV7-9 and TRBJ2-5; 10 bases fit TRBD1. CDR3 size: 15 residues. V was clipped by 5 bases and J by 3 bases; unmatched bases: 6. Germline assignment: CDR1 SEHNR and CDR2 FQNEAQ (reference sequence). The CDR3 protein is CASSQTGTGEETQYF. CDR3 nucleotides: TGTGCCAGCAGCCAAACCGGGACAGGGGAAGAGACCCAGTACTTC. Full variable domain (remainder filled in from reference TRBV7-9 and TRBJ2-5): DTGVSQNPRHKITKRGQNVTFRCDPISEHNRLYWYRQTLGQGPEFLTYFQNEAQLEKSRLLSDRFSAERPKGSFSTLEIQRTEQGDSAMYLCASSQTGTGEETQYFGPGTRLLVL.

The V and J genes are TRBV28 and TRBJ2-3, with a weak D call TRBD2 (5 bases). The CDR3 is 14 residues long. With 7 bases removed from V and 1 base from J, the gap between germline ends came to 12 bases. Germline loops: CDR1 MDHEN, CDR2 SYDVKM. CDR3 coding DNA: TGTGCCAGCAACCCCGCCGGGGGCACAGATACGCAGTATTTT. Residues: CASNPAGGTDTQYF.

V gene TRBV5-1 combines with J gene TRBJ2-5; D gene uncertain. Germline assignment: CDR1 SGHRS and CDR2 YFSETQ. Trimming pared 7 bases from V and 2 bases from J, leaving 6 bases between. CDR3 length: 11 amino acids. The CDR3 DNA is TGCGCCAGCCGTAAACAAGAGACCCAGTACTTC. It yields the protein CASRKQETQYF.

This clone was seen only a few times. The V call is TRBV19, the J call TRBJ2-7; TRBD1 matches 8 bases. Germline V gene sequence: CDR1 LNHDA, CDR2 SQIVND (reference sequence). This CDR3 is built from 14 residues. V lost 3 bases and J lost 4; bases outside the gene matches: 5. Written as DNA, the CDR3 is TGTGCCAGTAGTATGACAGGGGACACATACGAGCAGTACTTC. This gives the protein CASSMTGDTYEQYF.

This sequence joins TRBV15 and TRBJ2-6, with 8 positions matching TRBD2. Germline CDR1 LNHNV, CDR2 YYDKDF (reference sequence). After removal of 5 bases from V and 0 bases from J, the junction contained 9 bases not matched to a gene. This CDR3 contains 18 residues. This chain's CDR3 is CATSAFGGGGSGANVLTF. The CDR3 bases are TGTGCCACCAGCGCCTTCGGGGGGGGAGGCTCTGGGGCCAACGTCCTGACTTTC.

J is TRBJ2-3 and V is TRBV18; no firm D call. The CDR3 length is 15 residues. Germline values: CDR1 KGHSH, CDR2 LQKENI. V was cut by 6 bases and J by 0 bases, with 13 bases left in between. The CDR3 reads CASSPTQVSTDTQYF. In nucleotides, the CDR3 is TGTGCCAGCTCCCCCACTCAGGTCAGCACAGATACGCAGTATTTT.

A few counts support this clone. This chain links TRBV28 with TRBJ1-2; tentatively, D is TRBD1 (6 bases). The CDR3 extends over 13 amino acids. Per the germline V gene, CDR1 is MDHEN and CDR2 is SYDVKM. The V and J ends lost 6 bases and 6 bases respectively, with 14 bases between them. The CDR3 DNA sequence: TGTGCCAGCAGCCCATTACAGGGCAATGGCTACACCTTC. Amino acid sequence: CASSPLQGNGYTF.

Here the CDR3 reads CASRPGLAGKNTGELFF. In DNA form, the CDR3 reads TGTGCCAGCAGACCCGGACTAGCGGGAAAGAACACCGGGGAGCTGTTTTTT. This rearrangement joins TRBV11-2 to TRBJ2-2; 12 bases are shared with TRBD2. V shed 6 bases, J shed 1 base, and the junction held 6 bases outside the gene matches. The CDR3 is 17 residues long. Germline V CDR1 and CDR2: SGHAT, FQNNGV.

The chain joins TRBV10-3 to TRBJ2-7; no clear D gene. This CDR3 is built from 13 residues. Germline V gene data show CDR1 as ENHRY and CDR2 as SYGVKD. V lost 3 bases and J 3 bases, leaving 9 bases between the germline ends. The CDR3 DNA sequence: TGTGCCATCAGTGAAATGGCCGACTACGAGCAGTACTTC. It codes for CAISEMADYEQYF.

The DNA for the CDR3 is TGTGCCAGCAGTCTTTCACAGGGGTTCAGGGAGACCCAGTACTTC. Its translation is CASSLSQGFRETQYF. The chain links TRBV27 to TRBJ2-5; 7 bases are a match to TRBD1. The CDR3 length is 15 residues. With V trimmed by 5 bases and J by 5 bases, 11 bases remained unmatched. Germline CDR1 and CDR2: MNHEY and SMNVEV (reference sequence).

V is TRBV6-4 and J is TRBJ1-5, with TRBD1 matching 11 bases. Germline loops: CDR1 MRHNA, CDR2 SNTAGT. Unmatched junction bases numbered 5, after V lost 5 bases and J lost 5 bases. The CDR3 is 15 amino acids. The CDR3 loop is CASSWTGGIDQPQHF. The CDR3 DNA reads as TGTGCCAGCAGTTGGACAGGGGGCATCGATCAGCCCCAGCATTTT.

As for this clone: Other DNA sequences from this sample encode an identical CDR3 as well. The V and J genes are TRBV27 and TRBJ2-7; weak D call: TRBD2 (5 bases). This CDR3 is 13 amino acids long. Between the trimmed V and J ends, which lost 1 base and 6 bases, there was a span of 10 bases. CDR1 is MNHEY and CDR2 is SMNVEV in the germline V gene (reference sequence). The CDR3 is CASSLFPGSEQYF. The DNA of the CDR3 is TGTGCCAGCAGTTTATTTCCGGGGTCCGAGCAGTACTTC.

The chain employs TRBV19 and TRBJ1-5; D not certain. Germline CDR1 reads LNHDA; CDR2 reads SQIVND (reference sequence). The V gene lost 3 bases and the J gene lost 0 bases, with 9 bases spanning the gap. The CDR3 is 15 amino acids. The CDR3 region is CASSMTQNSNQPQHF. Written as DNA, the CDR3 is TGTGCCAGTAGTATGACACAAAATAGCAATCAGCCCCAGCATTTT.

The gene calls are TRBV28 and TRBJ2-2, with 8 bases aligning to TRBD1. The CDR3 has 17 amino acids. Germline loops: CDR1 MDHEN, CDR2 SYDVKM. With 8 bases clipped from V and 2 bases from J, the junction kept 13 bases outside the gene matches. CDR3 sequence: CASGSLGQGPNTGELFF. The CDR3 nucleotides read TGTGCCAGCGGTAGTCTAGGACAGGGTCCAAACACCGGGGAGCTGTTTTTT.

To note about this clone: Other nucleotide sequences from this sample produce the same CDR3. This chain uses TRBV28 with TRBJ1-5; the D is unclear. Germline V gene lookup returns CDR1 MDHEN and CDR2 SYDVKM. CDR3 length: 13 residues. The V end was cut by 6 bases, the J end by 2 bases, with 8 bases between. For the CDR3, the DNA is TGTGCCAGCAGCCTAACTGGCAATCAGCCCCAGCATTTT. Protein sequence: CASSLTGNQPQHF.

This chain links TRBV29-1 with TRBJ2-5; TRBD1 matches at 11 bases. This CDR3 has 13 amino acids. Germline V gene data show CDR1 as SQVTM and CDR2 as ANQGSEA. The V gene end was trimmed by 4 bases and the J gene end by 7 bases; junction bases not matched to a gene: 5. The CDR3 is CSVGGQGDGTQYF. CDR3 bases: TGCAGCGTTGGGGGACAGGGGGACGGGACCCAGTACTTC.

This clone appeared a few times. The chain couples TRBV5-8 to TRBJ2-3; 12 bases agree with TRBD2. The CDR3 extends over 16 amino acids. V trimming: 4 bases; J trimming: 2 bases; junction bases outside the gene matches: 5. Germline values: CDR1 SGHTS, CDR2 YDEGEE. In DNA, the CDR3 is TGTGCCAGCAGCACCTCTAGCGGGAGGGCCACAGATACGCAGTATTTT. Translating gives CASSTSSGRATDTQYF.

V is TRBV7-9 and J is TRBJ2-7; D may be TRBD2 (5 bases). Germline lookup yields CDR1 SEHNR and CDR2 FQNEAQ (reference sequence). V lost 2 bases and J 2 bases, leaving 13 bases between the germline ends. CDR3 size: 15 residues. CDR3 nucleotide sequence: TGTGCCAGCAGCTTAAAGAGGGTAAAGCCCTACGAGCAGTACTTC. The encoded protein is CASSLKRVKPYEQYF. The full variable domain, with the rest looked up from reference TRBV7-9 and TRBJ2-7, is DTGVSQNPRHKITKRGQNVTFRCDPISEHNRLYWYRQTLGQGPEFLTYFQNEAQLEKSRLLSDRFSAERPKGSFSTLEIQRTEQGDSAMYLCASSLKRVKPYEQYFGPGTRLTVT.

The chain recombines TRBV6-1 with TRBJ2-3; 13 bases fit TRBD2. The CDR3 covers 16 residues. J lost 5 bases, V lost 3 bases, and 5 bases had no gene match. Germline CDR1 reads MNHNS; CDR2 reads SASEGT. CDR3 sequence (DNA): TGTGCCAGCAGTGAGGCACTAGCGGGAGGGGGAGATACGCAGTATTTT. Translated, it gives CASSEALAGGGDTQYF.

The rearrangement joins TRBV7-2 to TRBJ2-7; 7 bases match TRBD1. Trimming at V came to 5 bases and at J to 2 bases, leaving 12 bases not matched to a gene. The CDR3 is made up of 16 amino acids. From germline, CDR1 is SGHTA and CDR2 FQGNSA. CDR3 protein: CASSPPPRDRPYEQYF. The DNA for the CDR3 is TGTGCCAGCAGCCCACCACCCCGGGACAGACCCTACGAGCAGTACTTC.

The chain employs TRBV5-1 and TRBJ2-1; a possible D gene is TRBD2 (5 bases). The V gene lost 4 bases and the J gene lost 5 bases, with 13 bases spanning the gap. CDR3 size: 14 residues. The germline V gene has CDR1 SGHRS and CDR2 YFSETQ. For the CDR3, the DNA is TGCGCCAGCAGCCCTCTAGCTCGACACAATGAGCAGTTCTTC. Translating gives CASSPLARHNEQFF.

The chain couples TRBV15 to TRBJ2-7; D unclear. CDR3 length equals 15 residues. In germline, CDR1 is LNHNV, CDR2 YYDKDF (reference sequence). The V end was cut by 0 bases, the J end by 3 bases, with 12 bases between. CDR3 amino acids: CATSREMSAIYEQYF. CDR3 DNA: TGTGCCACCAGCAGAGAAATGAGTGCGATCTACGAGCAGTACTTC. The full variable domain, completed using reference TRBV15 and TRBJ2-7, is DAMVIQNPRYQVTQFGKPVTLSCSQTLNHNVMYWYQQKSSQAPKLLFHYYDKDFNNEADTPDNFQSRRPNTSFCFLDIRSPGLGDTAMYLCATSREMSAIYEQYFGPGTRLTVT.

The genes are TRBV6-5 and TRBJ2-7; 11 positions agree with TRBD1. The CDR3 covers 14 residues. Germline loops: CDR1 MNHEY, CDR2 SVGAGI. Trimming removed 0 bases from V and 6 bases from J; junction bases left unmatched: 1. CDR3: CASSYSGTGGEQYF. CDR3 DNA: TGTGCCAGCAGTTACTCCGGGACAGGGGGCGAGCAGTACTTC.

The table lists this clone with a count of one. The rearrangement uses TRBV10-1 and TRBJ2-3; D may be TRBD1 (6 bases). The length of the CDR3 is 13 residues. Germline values: CDR1 WNHNN, CDR2 SYGVQD (reference sequence). Trimming removed 6 bases from V and 7 bases from J, with 14 bases in between. The CDR3 nucleotides read TGCGCCAGCAGGGCACCAGGGACAAATACGCAGTATTTT. Translating gives CASRAPGTNTQYF.

The V gene is TRBV6-6, the J gene TRBJ1-4; no clear D. The CDR3 is 15 residues long. V lost 3 bases, J lost 8 bases, and 16 bases lay in between. Germline loops: CDR1 MNHNY, CDR2 SVGAGI (reference sequence). The CDR3 protein is CASSYREAIREKLFF. CDR3 coding DNA: TGTGCCAGCAGTTATAGAGAGGCCATTAGGGAAAAACTGTTTTTT.

The chain joins TRBV5-4 to TRBJ2-5; 11 bases match TRBD2. After removal of 2 bases from V and 5 bases from J, the junction contained 5 bases not matched to a gene. This CDR3 region has 15 residues. Germline lookup yields CDR1 SGHNT and CDR2 YYREEE (reference sequence). This CDR3 reads CASSFWLAGGETQYF. For the CDR3, the DNA is TGTGCCAGCAGCTTCTGGCTAGCGGGAGGCGAGACCCAGTACTTC.